Each of the 7 T cell receptor beta chains below was sequenced from the same sample in a study of T cells in Graves' hyperthyroidism and ophthalmopathy. TCR beta CDR3 region amplification was performed from RNA transcripts. HTBI primers were the set used in a first-round RT-PCR of the TCR CDR3. TCRdb re-called the multiplex PCR reads with MiXCR, one entry per CDR3 protein. Of more than 150,000 distinct CDR3 sequences listed, about a sixth are singletons. The specimen sequenced was blood. Source of these receptors: a woman aged 50 to 65 with Graves' hyperthyroidism.

This clonotype was detected many times. The chain links TRBV6-1 to TRBJ1-2, with TRBD1 matching 8 bases. V lost 5 bases and J lost 4; bases outside the gene matches: 12. The germline gives CDR1 MNHNS, CDR2 SASEGT. The CDR3 is made up of 16 amino acids. The CDR3: CASSTPYRGAGYGYTF. The CDR3, as DNA: TGTGCCAGCAGTACACCGTACAGGGGGGCTGGCTATGGCTACACCTTC.

The sample holds many counts of this clonotype. The V and J genes are TRBV20-1 and TRBJ1-2, with a possible D match to TRBD1 (5 bases). The CDR3 spans 13 residues. The germline V gene has CDR1 DFQATT and CDR2 SNEGSKA (reference sequence). Trimming cost V 2 bases and J 0 bases, with 7 bases left between them. CDR3 amino acids: CSARPTANYGYTF. DNA for the CDR3: TGCAGTGCTAGACCGACAGCTAACTATGGCTACACCTTC.

The gene calls are TRBV20-1 and TRBJ1-4, with D perhaps matching TRBD1 (5 bases). The CDR3 spans 14 residues. The germline V gene encodes CDR1 DFQATT and CDR2 SNEGSKA (reference sequence). The V end lost 0 bases, the J end lost 10 bases, and 15 bases lay between the germline ends. Here the CDR3 reads CSARDSGSPVKLFF. In DNA, the CDR3 is TGCAGTGCTAGAGATTCAGGGAGCCCGGTAAAACTGTTTTTT.

This clonotype was seen at least ten times. The chain is built from TRBV7-2 and TRBJ2-1; maybe TRBD2 (5 bases). Germline CDR1 is SGHTA and CDR2 is FQGNSA. V was clipped by 4 bases and J by 9 bases, with 10 bases between them. The CDR3 sequence is 12 residues long. In DNA, the CDR3 is TGTGCCAGCAGCTCCGACTACCGTGAGCAGTTCTTC. Translation gives CASSSDYREQFF.

This clonotype was detected many times. V gene TRBV7-9 combines with J gene TRBJ2-3; D gene uncertain. This CDR3 is built from 12 residues. In germline, CDR1 is SEHNR, CDR2 FQNEAQ (reference sequence). Deletions cut 7 bases from V and 5 bases from J, with 10 bases between. CDR3 in amino acids: CASTIGKDTQYF. The CDR3 DNA is TGTGCCAGCACCATAGGGAAAGATACGCAGTATTTT.

In this sample, this clonotype turned up many times. This sequence joins TRBV12-3 or TRBV12-4 and TRBJ2-5; 9 bases agree with TRBD1. V shed 3 bases and J 5 bases; nucleotides not matched to a gene: 10. The CDR3 covers 16 residues. The CDR3 nucleotides are TGTGCCAGCAGTTTTGGAGACAGGGGGGTCTGGGAGACCCAGTACTTC. It encodes CASSFGDRGVWETQYF.

This clonotype occurred once. This sequence joins TRBV7-9 and TRBJ2-5; 8 bases align to TRBD2. The ends lost 5 bases at V and 5 bases at J; junction bases unmatched: 7. Germline values: CDR1 SEHNR, CDR2 FQNEAQ (reference sequence). The CDR3 runs to 14 residues. The CDR3: CASSPPASGETQYF. The CDR3, as DNA: TGTGCCAGCAGCCCTCCCGCTAGCGGGGAGACCCAGTACTTC.